The 20 T cell receptor beta chains below come from one sample, sequenced in a study of identical twins. TCRdb used MiXCR to reprocess the 5' RACE reads, holding one entry per CDR3 protein. This sample has around 690,000 distinct CDR3 sequences; over 20% occur once, and the top ten carry about 4.3%. These records were also assigned to another study, of T cells expressing NK-cell markers.

The sequencing sample was made of PBMCs. The receptors shown here come from a woman between 18 and 29 years old in good health.

This clonotype was recorded a few times. The chain combines TRBV10-1 with TRBJ2-3; no firm D call. The CDR3 has 13 amino acids. In germline, CDR1 is WNHNN, CDR2 SYGVQD (reference sequence). Trimming pared 1 base from V and 8 bases from J, leaving 10 bases between. The CDR3 spells CASSEWRLGTQYF. CDR3 in DNA: TGCGCCAGCAGTGAGTGGCGGCTAGGTACGCAGTATTTT.

This chain links TRBV7-6 with TRBJ2-5, with TRBD1 identical over 8 bases. The CDR3 length is 16 residues. J gave up 4 bases and V 1 base, and 8 bases lay outside the gene matches. The germline V gene has CDR1 SGHVS and CDR2 FNYEAQ. DNA for the CDR3: TGTGCCAGCAGCTTAGGAGGGCAGGGGGCCGGAGAGACCCAGTACTTC. Its translation is CASSLGGQGAGETQYF. Together with reference TRBV7-6 and TRBJ2-5, the CDR3 gives the full variable domain: GAGVSQSPRYKVTKRGQDVALRCDPISGHVSLYWYRQALGQGPEFLTYFNYEAQQDKSGLPNDRFSAERPEGSISTLTIQRTEQRDSAMYRCASSLGGQGAGETQYFGPGTRLLVL.

The CDR3 is CASGGQGEETQYF. CDR3 DNA: TGCGCCAGCGGGGGACAGGGTGAAGAGACCCAGTACTTC. The chain joins TRBV23-1 to TRBJ2-5; 9 bases agree with TRBD1. TRBV23-1 counts as an open reading frame of uncertain function. V shed 8 bases and J 3 bases; nucleotides not matched to a gene: 4. This CDR3 contains 13 residues.

This clonotype came up many times. CDR3 coding DNA: TGTGCCAGCAGCGTAGTATCGGGGAACAATGAGCAGTTCTTC. Translated: CASSVVSGNNEQFF. J is TRBJ2-1 and V is TRBV9, with a weak D call TRBD2 (5 bases). The CDR3 is 14 residues long. Germline V gives CDR1 SGDLS, CDR2 YYNGEE. Trimming removed 0 bases from V and 5 bases from J, with 9 bases in between.

This clonotype was found a few times. V usage is TRBV6-1 and J usage is TRBJ2-1, with 8 positions matching TRBD2. CDR3 length: 18 amino acids. Germline assignment: CDR1 MNHNS and CDR2 SASEGT. V lost 8 bases and J lost 8; bases outside the gene matches: 23. The CDR3 loop is CASANTVRGLAEGDEQFF. The CDR3 nucleotides read TGTGCCAGCGCAAACACCGTCCGAGGACTAGCTGAGGGGGATGAGCAGTTCTTC.

The genes are TRBV7-9 and TRBJ2-1; D is unclear. This CDR3 region has 15 residues. With 5 bases removed from V and 7 bases from J, the gap between germline ends came to 18 bases. Germline CDR1 is SEHNR and CDR2 is FQNEAQ (reference sequence). Here the CDR3 reads CASSPPPRWGNEQFF. The CDR3 DNA is TGTGCCAGCAGCCCCCCCCCTCGATGGGGAAATGAGCAGTTCTTC.

This clonotype was found a few times. The chain links TRBV20-1 to TRBJ2-7; D is undetermined. This CDR3 is built from 17 residues. Trimming pared 0 bases from V and 4 bases from J, leaving 22 bases between. Germline V gene data show CDR1 as DFQATT and CDR2 as SNEGSKA (reference sequence). The CDR3 nucleotides read TGCAGTGCTAGAGATCTATGGGTCAAGGACCTCGGGTACGAGCAGTACTTC. Its translation: CSARDLWVKDLGYEQYF.

There are a few counts of this clonotype. The V gene is TRBV20-1, the J gene TRBJ2-1; possible D gene TRBD1, 5 bases. The germline V gene has CDR1 DFQATT and CDR2 SNEGSKA (reference sequence). The V gene lost 6 bases and the J gene lost 4 bases, with 16 bases spanning the gap. CDR3 length: 14 residues. In DNA form, the CDR3 reads TGCAGTGCAAACAGGCCCCTGCCTTACAATGAGCAGTTCTTC. It translates to CSANRPLPYNEQFF.

This sequence joins TRBV12-3 or TRBV12-4 and TRBJ2-2; 9 nucleotides match TRBD2. After removal of 6 bases from V and 5 bases from J, the junction contained 13 bases not matched to a gene. This CDR3 has 17 amino acids. The CDR3 DNA sequence: TGTGCCAGCAGCCCCGGACCGGCGGGAGGGGATACCGGGGAGCTGTTTTTT. It encodes CASSPGPAGGDTGELFF.

V and J are TRBV11-2 and TRBJ2-7; 13 bases agree with TRBD2. Germline loops: CDR1 SGHAT, CDR2 FQNNGV. Germline trimming cut 1 base from V and 5 bases from J; bases unmatched to any gene: 8. The length of the CDR3 is 17 residues. The CDR3 nucleotides are TGTGCCAGCAGCTTAGGGACTAGCGGGAGACCCAGGGACGAGCAGTACTTC. Translation gives CASSLGTSGRPRDEQYF.

The chain links TRBV4-3 to TRBJ2-5; D may be TRBD1 or TRBD2 (5 bases each). CDR1 and CDR2 from the germline V gene are LGHNA and YSLEER. The CDR3 has 18 residues. The V end was cut by 0 bases, the J end by 5 bases, with 22 bases between. The CDR3 DNA sequence: TGCGCCAGCAGCCAAGAACCCTCAGGGACCTCTCGTTGGGAGACCCAGTACTTC. This encodes CASSQEPSGTSRWETQYF.

This chain joins TRBV29-1 and TRBJ2-7; a weak D match, TRBD2 (6 bases). The V gene's germline CDR1 is SQVTM and CDR2 ANQGSEA. The ends were cut back, 6 bases at V and 6 bases at J, with 18 bases in the middle. The CDR3 runs 13 residues. The CDR3 DNA reads as TGCAGCGTAGAGGGACTGAGGCTCGGCGAGCAGTACTTC. Its translation is CSVEGLRLGEQYF.

This clonotype was seen more than once but under ten times. The V call is TRBV5-1, the J call TRBJ2-5; 8 bases map to TRBD1. The V gene end was trimmed by 3 bases and the J gene end by 4 bases; junction bases not matched to a gene: 8. Germline assignment: CDR1 SGHRS and CDR2 YFSETQ. CDR3 length: 15 amino acids. As DNA, the CDR3 is TGCGCCAGCAGCTGGACAGGGATTGGTGGAGAGACCCAGTACTTC. Translated, it gives CASSWTGIGGETQYF.

As for this clonotype: A much bigger clone sits one base away, suggesting this may be a read error. The chain uses TRBV11-3 and TRBJ1-1; no clear D. Per the germline V gene, CDR1 is SGHNT and CDR2 is YENEEA. The CDR3 is 13 residues long. V was clipped by 2 bases and J by 1 base, with 5 bases between them. This CDR3 reads CASSLWKNTEAFF. CDR3 bases: TGTGCCAGCAGCTTATGGAAGAACACTGAAGCTTTCTTT.

The chain uses TRBV7-3 and TRBJ1-6, with D unclear. Per the germline V gene, CDR1 is SGHTA and CDR2 is FQGTGA. The CDR3 has 15 amino acids. V dropped 0 bases and J dropped 3 bases, with 6 bases sitting between them. CDR3 bases: TGTGCCAGCAGCTTAACTGGGCGCTATAATTCACCCCTCCACTTT. This translates into CASSLTGRYNSPLHF.

This clonotype occurred many times. V usage is TRBV5-1 and J usage is TRBJ2-2; D is uncertain. Germline V lookup: CDR1 SGHRS, CDR2 YFSETQ. V lost 4 bases to trimming and J lost 0 bases, with 7 bases between them. The CDR3 extends over 14 amino acids. This CDR3 is CASSQRSNTGELFF. In nucleotides, the CDR3 is TGCGCCAGCAGCCAACGGTCGAACACCGGGGAGCTGTTTTTT.

This clonotype was observed a few times. V gene TRBV20-1 combines with J gene TRBJ1-4; 7 bases are a match to TRBD1. Germline CDR1 and CDR2: DFQATT and SNEGSKA (reference sequence). The length of the CDR3 is 14 residues. With V trimmed by 0 bases and J by 8 bases, 6 bases remained unmatched. CDR3 nucleotide sequence: TGCAGTGCTAGAGATGGGGGGGGACAGGAAAAACTGTTTTTT. Protein sequence: CSARDGGGQEKLFF.

The chain joins TRBV15 to TRBJ1-2; D may be TRBD1 (5 bases). Germline assignment: CDR1 LNHNV and CDR2 YYDKDF (reference sequence). The length of the CDR3 is 12 residues. Trimming left V 6 bases short and J 8 bases short, with 13 bases between. The CDR3 is CATSNRDWGYTF. CDR3 nucleotide sequence: TGTGCCACCAGTAACCGGGACTGGGGCTACACCTTC.

The chain couples TRBV20-1 to TRBJ2-2; a weak D match, TRBD1 (5 bases). This CDR3 region has 14 residues. The V gene's germline CDR1 is DFQATT and CDR2 SNEGSKA (reference sequence). Trimming removed 0 bases at V and 6 bases at J, with 11 bases between. The CDR3 DNA is TGCAGTGCTAGAGATCACCAGGGTCCCGGGGAGCTGTTTTTT. Its protein is CSARDHQGPGELFF.

About this clonotype itself: At one end, the junction sequence differs from germline, possibly due to a read error. V and J are TRBV20-1 and TRBJ1-1, with D unclear. This CDR3 contains 13 residues. Germline CDR1 is DFQATT and CDR2 is SNEGSKA (reference sequence). The CDR3 region is CCARLQRTWEAFF. The CDR3 nucleotides are TGCTGTGCTAGACTCCAGAGGACTTGGGAAGCTTTCTTT.